This TCR beta chain was profiled in a study of neurological immune-mediated disorders. This clonotype was recorded many times. At one of its ends the junction is not consistent with the germline gene, which may arise from a read error. TCRdb ran MiXCR on the 5' RACE reads and lists one entry per CDR3 protein. The data contain 60,000 to 85,000 distinct CDR3 sequences, roughly 4.8% of them singletons. CDR3 length: 12 amino acids. This chain uses TRBV12-3 or TRBV12-4 with TRBJ2-3; 7 bases line up with TRBD1. Sequencing used PBMCs. This receptor was obtained from a woman between 25 and 40 years old with multiple sclerosis. CDR3 DNA: TGTGCCAGCTCACCCGGACAGGCCAAAGAGAATTTT. Its translation: CASSPGQAKENF.